This entry lists 32 T cell receptor beta chains sequenced from one sample in a study of CD8 T cells in Susac syndrome. An amount of RNA that ranged from about 0.45 to 1 ug was reverse transcribed with random hexamers. Using its own MiXCR run on the immunoSEQ multiplex PCR reads, TCRdb lists one record per CDR3 protein. The sample records 90,000 to 150,000 distinct CDR3 sequences, approximately 91% being singletons. The sequenced sample was CD4+ T cells from PBMCs. The receptors stem from a human donor in good health.

The chain is built from TRBV10-3 and TRBJ2-2, with a possible D match to TRBD2 (8 bases). V was clipped by 4 bases and J by 0 bases, with 12 bases between them. The CDR3 runs to 16 residues. Germline V gene lookup returns CDR1 ENHRY and CDR2 SYGVKD. The CDR3 here is CAISAGGTANTGELFF. CDR3 nucleotide sequence: TGTGCCATCAGTGCGGGGGGGACAGCGAACACCGGGGAGCTGTTTTTT.

The table lists this clonotype with a few counts. The chain is built from TRBV20-1 and TRBJ2-7; no definite D call. Germline-derived CDR1 and CDR2 are DFQATT and SNEGSKA (reference sequence). CDR3 length: 15 residues. V dropped 3 bases and J dropped 3 bases, with 18 bases sitting between them. CDR3 sequence: CSARRLFGGVYEQYF. The CDR3 nucleotides are TGCAGTGCTAGGCGTCTCTTCGGCGGAGTCTACGAGCAGTACTTC.

The rearrangement joins TRBV18 to TRBJ2-1; 10 bases line up with TRBD2. Trimming took 2 bases from V and 7 from J; bases not matched to a gene: 5. The CDR3 runs to 15 residues. Germline assignment: CDR1 KGHSH and CDR2 LQKENI. The CDR3 bases are TGTGCCAGCTCACCAAGGGAGACTAGCGGGAATGAGCAGTTCTTC. Protein: CASSPRETSGNEQFF.

The V call is TRBV23-1, the J call TRBJ1-5; 8 nucleotides agree with TRBD1. TRBV23-1 is labeled an ORF, and its function is uncertain. After removal of 0 bases from V and 7 bases from J, the junction contained 5 bases not matched to a gene. The CDR3 extends over 15 amino acids. CDR3 coding DNA: TGCGCCAGCAGTCAATCAGAGACAGGGGACCAGCCCCAGCATTTT. The encoded protein is CASSQSETGDQPQHF.

The chain couples TRBV13 to TRBJ2-1; D is possibly TRBD2 (6 bases). The V and J ends lost 3 bases and 8 bases respectively, with 17 bases between them. Germline V gives CDR1 PRHDT, CDR2 FYEKMQ (reference sequence). The CDR3 consists of 15 residues. Here the CDR3 reads CASSFGGSARHEQFF. The CDR3 DNA reads TGTGCCAGCAGCTTTGGGGGGAGTGCCCGGCATGAGCAGTTCTTC.

J is TRBJ2-6 and V is TRBV20-1; D is perhaps TRBD1 (5 bases). CDR3 length equals 16 residues. Germline loops: CDR1 DFQATT, CDR2 SNEGSKA (reference sequence). V lost 1 base to trimming and J lost 0 bases, with 10 bases between them. CDR3 nucleotides: TGCAGTGCTAGAGCCCCAGGGTTCTCTGGGGCCAACGTCCTGACTTTC. Encoded protein: CSARAPGFSGANVLTF.

The V and J genes are TRBV7-2 and TRBJ2-5; D is possibly TRBD2 (5 bases). The germline CDR1 and CDR2 sequences are SGHTA and FQGNSA. The germline V and J ends were trimmed by 3 bases and 4 bases, with 9 bases remaining between them. This CDR3 spans 13 amino acids. In DNA form, the CDR3 reads TGTGCCAGCAGCTTTCCCGGGGTAGAGACCCAGTACTTC. This translates into CASSFPGVETQYF. Full variable domain (outside the CDR3, taken from reference TRBV7-2 and TRBJ2-5): GAGVSQSPSNKVTEKGKDVELRCDPISGHTALYWYRQSLGQGLEFLIYFQGNSAPDKSGLPSDRFSAERTGGSVSTLTIQRTQQEDSAVYLCASSFPGVETQYFGPGTRLLVL.

The chain is built from TRBV20-1 and TRBJ2-1; TRBD2 matches 7 bases. Germline loops: CDR1 DFQATT, CDR2 SNEGSKA (reference sequence). V lost 5 bases, J lost 6 bases, and 13 bases stayed unmatched. The CDR3 has 15 amino acids. CDR3 protein: CSAYTAGRPINEQFF. DNA for the CDR3: TGCAGTGCTTATACGGCCGGGAGGCCAATCAATGAGCAGTTCTTC.

The genes are TRBV4-2 and TRBJ2-1, with 8 bases lining up with TRBD1. V dropped 2 bases and J dropped 8; count of bases not matched to a gene: 8. The CDR3 length is 15 residues. The germline V gene has CDR1 LGHNA and CDR2 YNFKEQ. In nucleotides, the CDR3 is TGTGCCAGCAGCCAACAACCGGACAGGGAGGATGAGCAGTTCTTC. This translates into CASSQQPDREDEQFF.

The V gene is TRBV5-1, the J gene TRBJ2-7; TRBD1 might be the D (5 bases). V was pared by 0 bases and J by 9 bases, with 10 bases between. Germline CDR1 is SGHRS and CDR2 is YFSETQ. CDR3 length: 12 residues. CDR3 DNA: TGCGCCAGCAGCTTGGAGGGGCACGGGCAGTACTTC. Translated: CASSLEGHGQYF.

The chain has TRBV7-9 and TRBJ2-3; no clear D. Deletions cut 2 bases from V and 4 bases from J, with 10 bases between. The CDR3 contains 14 residues. The germline gives CDR1 SEHNR, CDR2 FQNEAQ (reference sequence). CDR3: CASSLPFPADTQYF. CDR3 DNA sequence: TGTGCCAGCAGCTTACCCTTTCCCGCAGATACGCAGTATTTT. Variable domain in full (rest from reference TRBV7-9 and TRBJ2-3): DTGVSQNPRHKITKRGQNVTFRCDPISEHNRLYWYRQTLGQGPEFLTYFQNEAQLEKSRLLSDRFSAERPKGSFSTLEIQRTEQGDSAMYLCASSLPFPADTQYFGPGTRLTVL.

The chain joins TRBV20-1 to TRBJ1-5; possible D gene TRBD1, 5 bases. The CDR3 covers 14 residues. Trimming shortened V by 3 bases and J by 2 bases, and 11 bases separated the two germline ends. Per the germline V gene, CDR1 is DFQATT and CDR2 is SNEGSKA (reference sequence). CDR3 DNA sequence: TGCAGTGCTAGTACAGGATCTCGCAATCAGCCCCAGCATTTT. It translates to CSASTGSRNQPQHF.

This clonotype occurred once. The chain is built from TRBV29-1 and TRBJ1-2; a weak D match, TRBD1 (5 bases). CDR1 SQVTM and CDR2 ANQGSEA come from the germline V gene. The CDR3 sequence is 14 residues long. Trimming removed 0 bases at V and 4 bases at J, with 12 bases between. CDR3 nucleotide sequence: TGCAGCGTTGAAGAGGGGACCAGTCTCTATGGCTACACCTTC. Its protein product is CSVEEGTSLYGYTF.

The chain has TRBV2 and TRBJ2-2; 11 nucleotides match TRBD1. This CDR3 spans 14 amino acids. V lost 7 bases to trimming and J lost 4 bases; unmatched junction nucleotides: 2. In germline, CDR1 is SNHLY, CDR2 FYNNEI. CDR3 nucleotide sequence: TGTGCCAGCAACGGACAGGGGGCCACCGGGGAGCTGTTTTTT. Amino acid sequence: CASNGQGATGELFF.

This sequence joins TRBV20-1 and TRBJ2-5; no firm D call. V gave up 5 bases and J gave up 2 bases, with 12 bases separating them. The CDR3 has 13 amino acids. Germline assignment: CDR1 DFQATT and CDR2 SNEGSKA (reference sequence). The CDR3 DNA reads TGCAGTGCTCTGCATGACCATCAAGAGACCCAGTACTTC. This translates into CSALHDHQETQYF.

This rearrangement joins TRBV5-6 to TRBJ2-7; D gene uncertain. The germline V gene has CDR1 SGHDT and CDR2 YYEEEE. The CDR3 length is 14 residues. Trimming cost V 0 bases and J 3 bases, with 10 bases left between them. The CDR3 spells CASSLGASRYEQYF. In DNA, the CDR3 is TGTGCCAGCAGCTTGGGGGCAAGTCGCTACGAGCAGTACTTC.

This rearrangement joins TRBV7-2 to TRBJ1-2; TRBD1 might be the D (6 bases). From germline, CDR1 is SGHTA and CDR2 FQGNSA. V was trimmed by 5 bases and J by 3 bases, leaving 13 bases between them. The CDR3 extends over 14 amino acids. CDR3 sequence: CASSTPGDYYGYTF. The CDR3 DNA is TGTGCCAGCAGCACCCCAGGGGACTACTATGGCTACACCTTC.

The rearrangement uses TRBV13 and TRBJ2-2; weak D call: TRBD1 (5 bases). The germline CDR1 and CDR2 sequences are PRHDT and FYEKMQ (reference sequence). The CDR3 is 15 amino acids. Trimming took off 5 bases at V and 0 bases at J, with 10 bases between the two ends. CDR3 sequence: CASSPRVTNTGELFF. The CDR3 region has the DNA TGTGCCAGCAGCCCCAGGGTGACGAACACCGGGGAGCTGTTTTTT.

The chain recombines TRBV28 with TRBJ2-2, with TRBD2 matching 7 bases. CDR3 size: 14 residues. The ends lost 3 bases at V and 7 bases at J; junction bases unmatched: 5. Germline CDR1 is MDHEN and CDR2 is SYDVKM. This chain's CDR3 is CASSFSREIGELFF. As DNA, the CDR3 is TGTGCCAGCAGTTTCTCGCGGGAGATCGGGGAGCTGTTTTTT.

The rearrangement links TRBV20-1 to TRBJ2-7; D is perhaps TRBD1 (6 bases). V gave up 7 bases and J gave up 7 bases, with 23 bases separating them. The CDR3 loop spans 14 amino acids. Looked up from germline, CDR1 is DFQATT and CDR2 is SNEGSKA (reference sequence). In nucleotides, the CDR3 is TGCAGTGAGAGAGCCCAGGGGACCCGAGGGGAGCAGTACTTC. Translating it yields CSERAQGTRGEQYF.

The chain joins TRBV15 to TRBJ2-7; 11 bases align to TRBD2. Germline CDR1 and CDR2: LNHNV and YYDKDF (reference sequence). This CDR3 has 15 residues. The J segment lost 4 bases and the V segment lost 5 bases, leaving 7 bases of the junction unmatched. This CDR3 is CATSPPGTSGYEQYF. In DNA form, the CDR3 reads TGTGCCACCAGCCCCCCCGGGACTAGCGGTTACGAGCAGTACTTC.

The chain employs TRBV7-2 and TRBJ2-3; 7 nucleotides agree with TRBD2. The CDR3 spans 16 residues. The junction had 12 bases not matched to a gene; V was cut back by 5 bases and J by 4 bases. From germline, CDR1 is SGHTA and CDR2 FQGNSA. The CDR3 region is CASSVWVPGRADTQYF. DNA for the CDR3: TGTGCCAGCAGCGTATGGGTACCAGGGAGGGCAGATACGCAGTATTTT.

CDR3 amino acids: CASKDYEQYF. The CDR3 DNA reads TGTGCCAGCAAGGACTACGAGCAGTACTTC. The gene calls are TRBV28 and TRBJ2-7, with unresolved D. Per germline, CDR1 MDHEN and CDR2 SYDVKM. The length of the CDR3 is 10 residues. Trimming stripped 7 bases from V and 3 bases from J, with 4 bases between.

This CDR3 reads CASGRDNEQFF. In DNA form, the CDR3 reads TGTGCCAGCGGACGGGACAATGAGCAGTTCTTC. The J gene is TRBJ2-1, the V gene TRBV2; D is undetermined. CDR1 SNHLY and CDR2 FYNNEI come from the germline V gene. Trimming took 8 bases from V and 5 from J, leaving 7 bases between them. This CDR3 comprises 11 residues.

The gene calls are TRBV5-1 and TRBJ2-5; 8 bases are a match to TRBD2. The CDR3 has 16 amino acids. Germline values: CDR1 SGHRS, CDR2 YFSETQ. J lost 4 bases, V lost 4 bases, and 12 bases had no gene match. The CDR3 sequence: CASSLSGLGPRETQYF. The DNA of the CDR3 is TGCGCCAGCAGCCTATCGGGACTAGGGCCCCGAGAGACCCAGTACTTC.

In its sample, this clonotype was seen once. This chain uses TRBV29-1 with TRBJ2-7, with TRBD1 matching over 8 bases. With V trimmed by 6 bases and J by 0 bases, 10 bases remained unmatched. CDR3 length: 15 amino acids. Germline V gene lookup returns CDR1 SQVTM and CDR2 ANQGSEA. CDR3 nucleotides: TGCAGCGTCGTGTCCCGGGACAGGAGCTCCTACGAGCAGTACTTC. Residues: CSVVSRDRSSYEQYF.

This clonotype was observed once. The chain combines TRBV6-2 or TRBV6-3 with TRBJ2-1; 10 bases line up with TRBD2. The germline V gene encodes CDR1 MNHEY and CDR2 SVGEGT. The trim removed 10 bases at V and 4 bases at J, leaving 13 bases unmatched. The CDR3 sequence is 16 residues long. CDR3: CATRTSGLQLYNEQFF. The CDR3 DNA reads TGTGCCACCAGGACTAGCGGACTGCAGCTTTACAATGAGCAGTTCTTC.

The chain has TRBV2 and TRBJ1-5, with 7 bases identical to TRBD1. Germline CDR1 SNHLY, CDR2 FYNNEI. J gave up 13 bases and V 4 bases, and 4 bases lay outside the gene matches. The CDR3 is made up of 11 amino acids. The CDR3 sequence: CASSVRDRQHF. The CDR3 DNA is TGTGCCAGCAGTGTGCGGGACAGACAGCATTTT.

This sequence joins TRBV9 and TRBJ2-1; D is perhaps TRBD2 (6 bases). CDR3 length equals 15 residues. Trimming left V 0 bases short and J 0 bases short, with 7 bases between. Germline V gives CDR1 SGDLS, CDR2 YYNGEE. CDR3 nucleotides: TGTGCCAGCAGCGTAGACGGGGGCTCCTACAATGAGCAGTTCTTC. This codes for CASSVDGGSYNEQFF.

V and J are TRBV7-8 and TRBJ2-2; TRBD2 matches 7 bases. CDR1 and CDR2 from the germline V gene are SGHVS and FQNEAQ. This CDR3 has 18 amino acids. With V trimmed by 5 bases and J by 5 bases, 17 bases remained unmatched. The CDR3 reads CASSPRTGRAISTGELFF. CDR3 nucleotide sequence: TGTGCCAGCAGCCCACGGACGGGGAGGGCTATTTCAACCGGGGAGCTGTTTTTT.

The rearrangement joins TRBV5-1 to TRBJ2-3, with 9 bases aligning to TRBD2. Per germline, CDR1 SGHRS and CDR2 YFSETQ. Trimming removed 0 bases from V and 4 bases from J; junction bases left unmatched: 9. This CDR3 has 17 residues. CDR3 in amino acids: CASSLGPSGDLSDTQYF. In DNA form, the CDR3 reads TGCGCCAGCAGCTTGGGTCCTAGCGGGGATTTATCAGATACGCAGTATTTT. Complete variable domain (other parts from reference TRBV5-1 and TRBJ2-3): KAGVTQTPRYLIKTRGQQVTLSCSPISGHRSVSWYQQTPGQGLQFLFEYFSETQRNKGNFPGRFSGRQFSNSRSEMNVSTLELGDSALYLCASSLGPSGDLSDTQYFGPGTRLTVL.

The CDR3 nucleotides are TGTGCCAGCGGGCCGACCTATACGCAGTATTTT. This gives the protein CASGPTYTQYF. The chain links TRBV14 to TRBJ2-3; no clear D gene. V was cut by 8 bases and J by 7 bases, with 10 bases left in between. Germline values: CDR1 SGHDN, CDR2 FVKESK. This CDR3 has 11 residues.